The rows below give T cell receptor beta chains drawn from one sample of a study of PD-L1 blockade in urothelial cancer. The assay was immunoSEQ multiplex PCR, and TCRdb's table has in-frame clones only and misses some. This sample yields tens of thousands of clones, of which 81% are seen a single time; around 6% belongs to the top ten. The sample here was PBMCs, taken around atezolizumab (anti-PD-L1) treatment. The receptors stem from a man aged 70 or older with urothelial cancer. CDR3s include the opening cysteine and the closing phenylalanine or tryptophan. Fields, in order: V gene, J gene, CDR3 length, clone size, CDR3 protein. Clone size, where shown, is once, few, many, or a class for clones that have expanded.

>TRBV7-2|TRBJ2-3|16|.
CASSLTGNPRADTQYF
>TRBV4-2|TRBJ2-7|16|.
CASSPAGAGSSYEQYF
>TRBV7-2|TRBJ1-1|15|.
CASSPGTGLNTEAFF
>TRBV6-1|TRBJ2-1|12|once
CAGQGSYNEQFF
>TRBV6-6|TRBJ1-5|13|.
CASSPYSNQPQHF
>TRBV6-5|TRBJ2-7|14|.
CASSPGTGNYEQYF
>TRBV18|TRBJ2-7|13|.
CASSPPNQDEQYF
>TRBV27|TRBJ2-3|14|few
CASSQAAGTDTQYF
>TRBV19|TRBJ1-5|16|.
CATRGGWVTGNQPQHF
>TRBV13|TRBJ2-7|19|once
CASSLVYGRGPRTHYEQYF
>TRBV6-5|TRBJ2-7|16|once
CASSYSYSGSSYEQYF
>TRBV7-8|TRBJ1-1|12|.
CASRWDMGEAFF
>TRBV11-1|TRBJ2-3|14|.
CASISGIGADTQYF
>TRBV7-2|TRBJ2-1|17|.
CASSLGIAGGRYNEQFF
>TRBV5-6|TRBJ2-5|14|once
CASSFGSSRETQYF
>TRBV27|TRBJ1-4|14|.
CASSPGVGAEKLFF
>TRBV18|TRBJ2-5|15|once
CASSGLAGAKETQYF
>TRBV7-8|TRBJ2-1|17|.
CASSSPRGGTTYNEQFF
>TRBV6-1|TRBJ1-3|16|.
CASSERRGSDGNTIYF
>TRBV15|TRBJ2-1|16|.
CATSRVLAGGPNEQFF
>TRBV19|TRBJ2-7|13|.
CASSLGRGNEQYF
>TRBV7-2|TRBJ1-4|15|.
CASSLVGADDEKLFF
>TRBV5-5|TRBJ1-5|13|.
CASSSYSNQPQHF
>TRBV21-1|TRBJ2-1|13|.
CASSNSVYNEQFF
>TRBV6-5|TRBJ2-7|12|.
CASSSPFYEQYF
>TRBV9|TRBJ1-1|13|few
CASSVGRGNEAFF
>TRBV6-5|TRBJ1-2|13|.
CASSPDSNYGYTF
>TRBV9|TRBJ2-7|14|.
CASSASPQGPEQYF
>TRBV30|TRBJ2-1|15|once
CAWKAGGPYGNEQFF
>TRBV19|TRBJ2-7|15|.
CASSMTGDISYEQYF